Presented here are 5 T cell receptor beta chains from one specimen sequenced in a study of shared clonotypes between healthy human individuals. Measured with immunoSEQ multiplex PCR; TCRdb has only the in-frame clones, and not every one. The table shows about 580,000 clones, with roughly 98% occurring only once. Positively selected for CCR7, the CD45RO-negative cells used as naive CD8 cells excluded terminally differentiated effector memory CD45RA+ cells. The sample consisted of naive CD8+ T cells sorted from blood. The receptors derive from a young man in good health.

The rearrangement joins TRBV14 to TRBJ2-1, with a possible D match to TRBD2 (5 bases). CDR1 and CDR2 from the germline V gene are SGHDN and FVKESK. V lost 7 bases and J lost 8, with 15 bases in between. The CDR3 length is 13 residues. The CDR3 coding sequence is TGTGCCAGCAAGGTATTCGAGGGTTATGAGCAGTTCTTC. Its translation is CASKVFEGYEQFF.

The V and J genes are TRBV9 and TRBJ2-1; 7 bases match TRBD2. V dropped 4 bases and J dropped 0; count of bases not matched to a gene: 16. The CDR3 runs to 19 residues. Per germline, CDR1 SGDLS and CDR2 YYNGEE. CDR3 bases: TGTGCCAGCAGCTCACGGACTAGTTCCCGAATGAGCTCCTACAATGAGCAGTTCTTC. Encoded protein: CASSSRTSSRMSSYNEQFF.

CDR3 residues: CASSFSGTGSRNEQFF. The CDR3 bases are TGTGCCAGCAGCTTTTCCGGGACAGGGTCTCGGAATGAGCAGTTCTTC. The V gene is TRBV7-9, the J gene TRBJ2-1; 9 bases agree with TRBD1. The V and J ends lost 3 bases and 7 bases, in that order; junction bases with no gene match: 10. CDR3 length equals 16 residues. Germline V gives CDR1 SEHNR, CDR2 FQNEAQ (reference sequence).

The CDR3 bases are TGCGCCACCGAAAATAGCGAAACCAAAAACATTCAGTACTTC. It yields the protein CATENSETKNIQYF. The V call is TRBV5-1, the J call TRBJ2-4; possible D gene TRBD2, 5 bases. The V gene lost 9 bases and the J gene lost 2 bases, with 15 bases spanning the gap. The CDR3 loop spans 14 amino acids. CDR1 SGHRS and CDR2 YFSETQ come from the germline V gene.

The chain is built from TRBV11-2 and TRBJ2-7; D may match TRBD1 or TRBD2 (5 bases each). Per germline, CDR1 SGHAT and CDR2 FQNNGV. V lost 1 base and J 2 bases, leaving 15 bases between the germline ends. The CDR3 is 16 residues long. CDR3 sequence (DNA): TGTGCCAGCAGCTTAGTATCATTGAGGGGAGCCTACGAGCAGTACTTC. Amino acid sequence: CASSLVSLRGAYEQYF.